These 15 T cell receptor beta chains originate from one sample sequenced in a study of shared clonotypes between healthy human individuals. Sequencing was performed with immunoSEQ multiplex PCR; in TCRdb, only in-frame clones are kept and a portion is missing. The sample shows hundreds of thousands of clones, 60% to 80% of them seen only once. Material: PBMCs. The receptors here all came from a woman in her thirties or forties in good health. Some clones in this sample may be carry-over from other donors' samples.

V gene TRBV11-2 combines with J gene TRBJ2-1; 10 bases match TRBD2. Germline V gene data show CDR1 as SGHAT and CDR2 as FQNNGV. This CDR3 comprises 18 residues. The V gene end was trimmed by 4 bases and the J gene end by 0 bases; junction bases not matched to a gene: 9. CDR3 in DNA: TGTGCCAGCAGCTCCCCCCGGACTAGCGGTCACTCCTACAATGAGCAGTTCTTC. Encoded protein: CASSSPRTSGHSYNEQFF.

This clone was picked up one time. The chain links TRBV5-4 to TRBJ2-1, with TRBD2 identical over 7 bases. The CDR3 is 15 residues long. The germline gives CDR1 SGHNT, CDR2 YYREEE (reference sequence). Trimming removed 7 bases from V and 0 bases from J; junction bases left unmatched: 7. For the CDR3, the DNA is TGTGCCAGCGGCAAACGGGACTACTCCTACAATGAGCAGTTCTTC. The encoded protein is CASGKRDYSYNEQFF. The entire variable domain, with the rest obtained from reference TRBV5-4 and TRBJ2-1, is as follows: ETGVTQSPTHLIKTRGQQVTLRCSSQSGHNTVSWYQQALGQGPQFIFQYYREEENGRGNFPPRFSGLQFPNYSSELNVNALELDDSALYLCASGKRDYSYNEQFFGPGTRLTVL.

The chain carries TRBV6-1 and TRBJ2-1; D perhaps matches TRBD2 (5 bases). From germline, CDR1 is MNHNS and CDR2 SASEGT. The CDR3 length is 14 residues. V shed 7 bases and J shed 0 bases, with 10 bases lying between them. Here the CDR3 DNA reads TGTGCCAGCATGGAGGCGACCTCCTACAATGAGCAGTTCTTC. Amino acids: CASMEATSYNEQFF.

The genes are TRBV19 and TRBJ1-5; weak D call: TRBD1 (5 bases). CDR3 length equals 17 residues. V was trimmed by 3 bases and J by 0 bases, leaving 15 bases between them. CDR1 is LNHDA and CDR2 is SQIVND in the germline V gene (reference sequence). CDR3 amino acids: CASSISWSGHSNQPQHF. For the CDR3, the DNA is TGTGCCAGTAGTATTAGTTGGTCAGGGCATAGCAATCAGCCCCAGCATTTT.

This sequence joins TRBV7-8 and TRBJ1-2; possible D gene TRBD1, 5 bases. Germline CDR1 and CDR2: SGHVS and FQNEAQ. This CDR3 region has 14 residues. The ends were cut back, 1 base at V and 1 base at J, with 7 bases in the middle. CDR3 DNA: TGTGCCAGCAGCTTAGGGGACGGTAACTATGGCTACACCTTC. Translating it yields CASSLGDGNYGYTF.

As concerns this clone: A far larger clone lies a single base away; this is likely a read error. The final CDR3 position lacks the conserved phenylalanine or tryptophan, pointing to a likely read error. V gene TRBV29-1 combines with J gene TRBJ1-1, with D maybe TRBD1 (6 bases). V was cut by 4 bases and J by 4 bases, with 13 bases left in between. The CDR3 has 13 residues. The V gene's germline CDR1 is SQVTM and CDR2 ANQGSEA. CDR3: CSVAQGSGTEAFS. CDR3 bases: TGCAGCGTTGCACAGGGCAGCGGCACTGAAGCTTTCTCT.

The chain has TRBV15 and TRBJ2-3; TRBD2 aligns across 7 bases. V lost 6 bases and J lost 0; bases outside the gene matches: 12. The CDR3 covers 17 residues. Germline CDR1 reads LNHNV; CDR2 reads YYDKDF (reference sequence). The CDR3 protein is CATRTERGRSSTDTQYF. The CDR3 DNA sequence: TGTGCCACCAGAACCGAGCGGGGCCGCTCTAGCACAGATACGCAGTATTTT.

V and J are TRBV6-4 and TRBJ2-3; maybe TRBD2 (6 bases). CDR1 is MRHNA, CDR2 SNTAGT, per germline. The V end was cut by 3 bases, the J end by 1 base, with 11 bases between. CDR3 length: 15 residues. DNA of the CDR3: TGTGCCAGCAGTGAGAGTGGCGGGGGCACAGATACGCAGTATTTT. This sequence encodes CASSESGGGTDTQYF.

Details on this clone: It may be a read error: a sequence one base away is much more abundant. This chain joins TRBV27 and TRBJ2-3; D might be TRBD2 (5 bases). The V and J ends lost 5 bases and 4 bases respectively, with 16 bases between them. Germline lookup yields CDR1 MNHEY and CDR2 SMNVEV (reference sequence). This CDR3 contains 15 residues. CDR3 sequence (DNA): TGTGCCAGCAGTCAAGATCCAGGAGGAGCAGATACGCAGTATTTT. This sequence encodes CASSQDPGGADTQYF.

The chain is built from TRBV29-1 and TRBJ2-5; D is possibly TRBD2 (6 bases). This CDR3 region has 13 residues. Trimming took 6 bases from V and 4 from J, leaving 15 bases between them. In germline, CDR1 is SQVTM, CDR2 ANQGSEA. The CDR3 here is CSVYTGGRETQYF. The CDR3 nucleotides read TGCAGCGTATATACCGGGGGACGAGAGACCCAGTACTTC.

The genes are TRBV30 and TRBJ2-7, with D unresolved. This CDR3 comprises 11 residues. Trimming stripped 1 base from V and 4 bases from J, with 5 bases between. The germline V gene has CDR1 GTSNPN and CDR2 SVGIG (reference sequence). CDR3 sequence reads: CAWSAQYEQYF. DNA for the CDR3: TGTGCCTGGAGTGCCCAGTACGAGCAGTACTTC.

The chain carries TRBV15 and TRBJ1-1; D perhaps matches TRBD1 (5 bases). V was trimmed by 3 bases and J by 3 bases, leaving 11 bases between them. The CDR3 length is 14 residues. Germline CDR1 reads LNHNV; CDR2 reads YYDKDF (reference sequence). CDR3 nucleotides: TGTGCCACCAGCAGGGGGACGGCGGACACTGAAGCTTTCTTT. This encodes CATSRGTADTEAFF. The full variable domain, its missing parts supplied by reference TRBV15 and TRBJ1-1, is DAMVIQNPRYQVTQFGKPVTLSCSQTLNHNVMYWYQQKSSQAPKLLFHYYDKDFNNEADTPDNFQSRRPNTSFCFLDIRSPGLGDTAMYLCATSRGTADTEAFFGQGTRLTVV.

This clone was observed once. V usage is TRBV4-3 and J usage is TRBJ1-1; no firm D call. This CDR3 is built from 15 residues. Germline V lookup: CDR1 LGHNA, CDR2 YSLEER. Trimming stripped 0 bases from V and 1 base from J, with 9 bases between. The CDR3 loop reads CASSQDPTTNTEAFF. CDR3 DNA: TGCGCCAGCAGCCAAGATCCGACAACGAACACTGAAGCTTTCTTT.

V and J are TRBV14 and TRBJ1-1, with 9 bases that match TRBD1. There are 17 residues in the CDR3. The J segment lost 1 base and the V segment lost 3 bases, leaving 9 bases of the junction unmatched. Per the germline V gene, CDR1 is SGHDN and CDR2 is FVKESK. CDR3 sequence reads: CASSHRHKTGGNTEAFF. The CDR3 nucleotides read TGTGCCAGCAGCCACCGACATAAGACAGGGGGGAACACTGAAGCTTTCTTT.

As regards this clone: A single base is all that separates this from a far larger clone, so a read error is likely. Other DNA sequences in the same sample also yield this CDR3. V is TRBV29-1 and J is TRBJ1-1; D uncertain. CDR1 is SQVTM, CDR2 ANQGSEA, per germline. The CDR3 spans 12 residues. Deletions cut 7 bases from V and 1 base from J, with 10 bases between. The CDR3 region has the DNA TGCAGCGCCTCAACAGAGAACACTGAAGCTTTCTTT. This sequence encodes CSASTENTEAFF. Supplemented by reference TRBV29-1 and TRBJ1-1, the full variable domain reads SAVISQKPSRDICQRGTSLTIQCQVDSQVTMMFWYRQQPGQSLTLIATANQGSEATYESGFVIDKFPISRPNLTFSTLTVSNMSPEDSSIYLCSASTENTEAFFGQGTRLTVV.